This TCR beta chain was captured in a study of T-cell memory formation after mild COVID-19. The overall study: TCR clusters mostly belonged to single donors.

TCRdb recomputed calls from the 5' RACE reads with MiXCR, one row per CDR3 protein. This table has hundreds of thousands of distinct CDR3 sequences, around 25% appearing once. With 1 base removed from V and 0 bases from J, the gap between germline ends came to 10 bases. Germline lookup yields CDR1 SGHTA and CDR2 FQGNSA. There are 16 residues in the CDR3. The chain uses TRBV7-2 and TRBJ1-5; the D is unclear. The TCR comes from an adult woman who had mild COVID-19 (a few samples of this study predate the infection). Cell type and time point are not known. Sample: PBMCs or a T cell subset sorted from them (not recorded which). DNA for the CDR3: TGTGCCAGCAGCTTAGTTGAGGCGGCTAGCAATCAGCCCCAGCATTTT. Translating it yields CASSLVEAASNQPQHF.